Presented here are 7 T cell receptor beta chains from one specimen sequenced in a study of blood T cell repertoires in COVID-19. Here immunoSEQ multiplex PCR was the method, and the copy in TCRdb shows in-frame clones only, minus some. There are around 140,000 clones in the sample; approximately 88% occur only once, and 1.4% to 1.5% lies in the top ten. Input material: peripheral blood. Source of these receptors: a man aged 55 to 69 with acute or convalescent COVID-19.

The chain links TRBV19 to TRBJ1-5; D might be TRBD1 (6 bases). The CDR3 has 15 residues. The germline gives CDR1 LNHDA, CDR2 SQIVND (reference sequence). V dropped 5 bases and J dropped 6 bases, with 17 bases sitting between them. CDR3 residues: CASSRDNTVGQPQHF. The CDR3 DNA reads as TGTGCCAGTAGTCGGGACAATACGGTGGGTCAGCCCCAGCATTTT. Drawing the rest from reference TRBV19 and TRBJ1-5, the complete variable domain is DGGITQSPKYLFRKEGQNVTLSCEQNLNHDAMYWYRQDPGQGLRLIYYSQIVNDFQKGDIAEGYSVSREKKESFPLTVTSAQKNPTAFYLCASSRDNTVGQPQHFGDGTRLSIL.

The CDR3 DNA reads TGCAGTGCAAGTACTAGAGGTTCCTACAATGAGCAGTTCTTC. Translation gives CSASTRGSYNEQFF. V usage is TRBV20-1 and J usage is TRBJ2-1, with D perhaps TRBD2 (5 bases). V was cut by 6 bases and J by 1 base, with 13 bases left in between. The CDR3 runs 14 residues. The germline CDR1 and CDR2 sequences are DFQATT and SNEGSKA (reference sequence).

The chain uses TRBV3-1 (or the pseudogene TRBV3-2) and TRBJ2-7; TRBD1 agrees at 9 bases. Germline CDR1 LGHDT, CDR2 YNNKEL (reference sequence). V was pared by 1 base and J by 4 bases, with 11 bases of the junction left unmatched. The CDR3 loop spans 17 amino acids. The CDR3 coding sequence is TGTGCCAGCAGCCAAGCCTCACCTGGGACAGGGAGGTACGAGCAGTACTTC. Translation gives CASSQASPGTGRYEQYF.

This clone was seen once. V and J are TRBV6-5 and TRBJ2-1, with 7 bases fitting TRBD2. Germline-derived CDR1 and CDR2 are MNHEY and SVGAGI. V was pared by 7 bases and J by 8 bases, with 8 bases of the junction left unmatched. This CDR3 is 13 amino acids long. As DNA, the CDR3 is TGTGCCAGCATCCATCCCGGGAGGTATGAGCAGTTCTTC. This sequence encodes CASIHPGRYEQFF.

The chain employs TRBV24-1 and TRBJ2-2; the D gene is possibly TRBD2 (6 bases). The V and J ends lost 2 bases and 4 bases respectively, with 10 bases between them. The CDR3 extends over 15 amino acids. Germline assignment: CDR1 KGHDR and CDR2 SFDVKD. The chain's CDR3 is CATSDWQGGTGELFF. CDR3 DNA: TGTGCCACCAGTGATTGGCAGGGAGGCACCGGGGAGCTGTTTTTT.

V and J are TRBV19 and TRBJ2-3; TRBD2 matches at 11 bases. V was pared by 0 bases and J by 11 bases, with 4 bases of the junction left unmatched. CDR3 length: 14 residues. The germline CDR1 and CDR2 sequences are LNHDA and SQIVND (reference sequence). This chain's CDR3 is CASSIEGTSGLQYF. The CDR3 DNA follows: TGTGCCAGTAGTATAGAGGGGACTAGCGGCTTGCAGTATTTT.

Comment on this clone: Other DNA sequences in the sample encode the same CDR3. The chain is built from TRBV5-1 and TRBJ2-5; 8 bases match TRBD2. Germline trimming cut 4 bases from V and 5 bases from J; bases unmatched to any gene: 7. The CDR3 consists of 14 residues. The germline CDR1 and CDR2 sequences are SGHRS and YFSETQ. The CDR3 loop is CASSLSGAQETQYF. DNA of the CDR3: TGCGCCAGCAGCCTTAGCGGGGCTCAGGAGACCCAGTACTTC.